Following are 13 T cell receptor beta chains from one sample sequenced in a study of human T cells and chemical hapten exposure. Time point here: pre-sensitization, week 0. The treatment: therapeutic diphenylcyclopropenone sensitization with weekly scalp DPC. Each CDR3 protein gets one entry after TCRdb re-called the RACE reads with MiXCR. The data hold about 380,000 distinct CDR3 sequences, with 4.5% to 6% observed a single time. The source material was whole blood, sampled in connection with sensitization to the hapten diphenylcyclopropenone (DPC). All receptors derive from a woman in her fifties or sixties with alopecia areata. Some clones in this sample may be carry-over from other donors' samples.

This CDR3 is CATSDNLATDTQYF. CDR3 sequence (DNA): TGTGCCACCAGTGATAATCTAGCAACAGATACGCAGTATTTT. The chain links TRBV24-1 to TRBJ2-3; D may be TRBD2 (5 bases). The CDR3 is 14 amino acids. CDR1 KGHDR and CDR2 SFDVKD come from the germline V gene. The ends were cut back, 3 bases at V and 3 bases at J, with 9 bases in the middle.

This clonotype was seen repeatedly, ten times or more. The V gene is TRBV25-1, the J gene TRBJ2-1, with D perhaps matching TRBD1 (6 bases). Trimming pared 4 bases from V and 2 bases from J, leaving 12 bases between. This CDR3 comprises 15 residues. CDR1 and CDR2 (germline): MGHDK, SYGVNS. This chain's CDR3 is CASSVIRDTYNEQFF. The CDR3 nucleotides are TGTGCCAGCAGTGTTATCCGGGACACCTACAATGAGCAGTTCTTC.

V usage is TRBV27 and J usage is TRBJ1-5; the D gene is possibly TRBD1 (5 bases). The V gene's germline CDR1 is MNHEY and CDR2 SMNVEV (reference sequence). Trimming cost V 2 bases and J 5 bases, with 7 bases left between them. This CDR3 is 13 amino acids long. Here the CDR3 reads CASSLEGHQPQHF. As DNA, the CDR3 is TGTGCCAGCAGTTTAGAGGGGCATCAGCCCCAGCATTTT.

The table lists this clonotype with a few counts. The genes are TRBV5-6 and TRBJ2-5; the D gene could be TRBD1 or TRBD2 (5 bases each). The CDR3 has 15 residues. Trimming pared 3 bases from V and 6 bases from J, leaving 18 bases between. Germline V gene lookup returns CDR1 SGHDT and CDR2 YYEEEE. The CDR3 loop is CASSSNGAGTKTQYF. Written as DNA, the CDR3 is TGTGCCAGCAGCTCAAACGGAGCAGGGACGAAGACCCAGTACTTC.

This clonotype was found a few times. CDR3 protein: CATNGQGSSYNEQFF. Written as DNA, the CDR3 is TGTGCCACCAACGGACAGGGTAGCTCCTACAATGAGCAGTTCTTC. The chain couples TRBV12-3 or TRBV12-4 to TRBJ2-1; 8 bases are shared with TRBD1. The V gene end was trimmed by 10 bases and the J gene end by 0 bases; junction bases not matched to a gene: 8. The CDR3 covers 15 residues.

Ten or more counts support this clonotype. V is TRBV29-1 and J is TRBJ2-1; D call uncertain. The CDR3 totals 13 residues. The V end lost 6 bases, the J end lost 0 bases, and 9 bases lay between the germline ends. Germline lookup yields CDR1 SQVTM and CDR2 ANQGSEA. As DNA, the CDR3 is TGCAGCGTCCCCTTGAGCTCCTACAATGAGCAGTTCTTC. Its translation is CSVPLSSYNEQFF.

This clonotype came up many times. J is TRBJ2-7 and V is TRBV3-1, with D possibly being TRBD2 (6 bases). Germline-derived CDR1 and CDR2 are LGHDT and YNNKEL (reference sequence). The ends were cut back, 0 bases at V and 7 bases at J, with 10 bases in the middle. This CDR3 is 13 amino acids long. The CDR3 DNA sequence: TGTGCCAGCAGCCAAGATCACCGGGGGGAGCAGTACTTC. Translated, it gives CASSQDHRGEQYF.

This clonotype has just a few counts. The genes are TRBV6-1 and TRBJ2-7, with D perhaps TRBD2 (7 bases). Germline V gives CDR1 MNHNS, CDR2 SASEGT. V was shortened by 6 bases and J by 2 bases, with 11 bases between the two germline ends. This CDR3 has 13 residues. CDR3 sequence (DNA): TGTGCCAGCAGGGGGGGGGCGGCCTACGAGCAGTACTTC. Amino acids: CASRGGAAYEQYF.

CDR3 sequence (DNA): TGTGCCAGCAGTTTAGATCCCCTAAGGGAGCAGTACTTC. It yields the protein CASSLDPLREQYF. The chain uses TRBV12-3 or TRBV12-4 and TRBJ2-7; D is uncertain. CDR3 length: 13 residues. Trimming left V 1 base short and J 7 bases short, with 11 bases between.

This chain connects TRBV6-5 to TRBJ1-2, with D possibly being TRBD1 (5 bases). V lost 9 bases and J 8 bases, leaving 16 bases between the germline ends. CDR3 length: 12 residues. Looked up from germline, CDR1 is MNHEY and CDR2 is SVGAGI. In DNA, the CDR3 is TGTGCCAGTTACGGACCAGGGAAAGGCTACACCTTC. Translated: CASYGPGKGYTF.

In its sample, this clonotype was seen a few times. This chain links TRBV4-3 with TRBJ2-7, with TRBD2 matching over 10 bases. CDR1 LGHNA and CDR2 YSLEER come from the germline V gene. This CDR3 region has 16 residues. Trimming took 0 bases from V and 1 from J; bases not matched to a gene: 3. The CDR3 region is CASSQDTSGVSYEQYF. DNA for the CDR3: TGCGCCAGCAGCCAAGATACTAGCGGGGTGTCCTACGAGCAGTACTTC.

This clonotype has ten or more counts. No conserved phenylalanine or tryptophan ends this CDR3, so it is likely a read error. The DNA is omitted, as the CDR3 cannot be located on it reliably, and the CDR3 follows TCRdb's listing. The chain combines TRBV6-1 with TRBJ1-1; the D call of TRBD1 is as the table states it, not checked on the DNA. CDR1 is MNHNS and CDR2 is SASEGT in the germline V gene. Termini included, the CDR3 measures 11 amino acids. CDR3 in amino acids: CASSVDSFLEV.

In this sample, this clonotype turned up a few times. This chain uses TRBV6-5 with TRBJ1-3; D possibly corresponds to TRBD1 (6 bases). Germline V gives CDR1 MNHEY, CDR2 SVGAGI. V was trimmed by 6 bases and J by 0 bases, leaving 12 bases between them. CDR3 length: 15 residues. This chain's CDR3 is CASRTGYSSGNTIYF. The DNA for the CDR3 is TGTGCCAGCAGGACAGGTTACTCCTCTGGAAACACCATATATTTT.